The present entry profiles one TCR beta chain with its context. Its antigen is not identified. The record originates from a study of CD8 T cells in ankylosing spondylitis. General study points: Ankylosing spondylitis blood seemed to carry a telltale TCR beta motif made of several highly homologous variants. Prior work had noted some motif variants in reactive arthritis blood and synovial fluid.

A single record per CDR3 protein comes from TCRdb applying MiXCR to the 5' RACE reads. The top ten clones hold around 19% of a sample with over 600,000 distinct CDR3 sequences, 19% of them seen once. The source material was blood, either unsorted or a sorted T cell fraction (not recorded which). The source of this sequence is a male donor with ankylosing spondylitis.

This chain's CDR3 is CASSQVPWLHRNYGYTF. The CDR3 DNA reads as TGCGCCAGCAGCCAAGTCCCCTGGTTACACCGTAACTATGGCTACACCTTC. This chain connects TRBV4-1 to TRBJ1-2; unclear D gene. Trimming cost V 1 base and J 1 base, with 16 bases left between them. Germline V CDR1 and CDR2: MGHRA, YSYEKL. The CDR3 contains 17 residues.